Below, one TCR beta chain is given with its context. V was clipped by 5 bases and J by 8 bases, with 18 bases between them. CDR1 and CDR2 from the germline V gene are LNHDA and SQIVND (reference sequence). The CDR3 contains 15 residues. In the authors' methods: Amplification of reference gene primers provided the estimated nucleated cell counts. Here immunoSEQ multiplex PCR was the method, and the copy in TCRdb shows in-frame clones only, minus some. The V and J calls and clone size come from that table; D and trimming were worked out from the DNA. The sample includes about 150,000 clones, 85% to 90% of them seen just once. This specimen comes from a study of blood T cell repertoires in COVID-19. Study in general: T cells, B-cell-depleted T cells, or PBMCs provided the cDNA or gDNA that served as material.

The clonotype comes from a woman aged 55-69 years with active COVID-19. Sequencing was performed on peripheral blood. V gene TRBV19 combines with J gene TRBJ1-4; a weak D match, TRBD1 (5 bases). The CDR3 bases are TGTGCCAGTAGTCCTCTAGACAGCGGGGTGGAAAAACTGTTTTTT. It is translated as CASSPLDSGVEKLFF.